Listed below are T cell receptor beta chains from one sample, sequenced in a study of T cells in Graves' hyperthyroidism and ophthalmopathy. One entry per CDR3 protein results from TCRdb running MiXCR on the multiplex PCR reads. The top ten hold 5% to 7% of the sample, which has nearly 600,000 distinct CDR3 sequences, more than 11% seen once. The specimen was blood. The receptors were gathered from a woman between 25 and 40 years old with Graves' hyperthyroidism that later progressed to Graves' ophthalmopathy. Both conserved end residues are part of each CDR3.

v_call	j_call	cdr3_aa
TRBV6-5	TRBJ2-1	CASSYRPDSYNEQFF
TRBV20-1	TRBJ2-5	CSARDRLAGGAYQETQYF
TRBV30	TRBJ2-1	CAWRQTSGRRNEQFF
TRBV6-1	TRBJ2-7	CASRNRAHEQYF
TRBV19	TRBJ2-1	CASIAEGPYNEQFF
TRBV20-1	TRBJ2-5	CSAAPAGAETQYF
TRBV12-3/TRBV12-4	TRBJ1-1	CASSLGQKNTEAFF
TRBV29-1	TRBJ2-7	CSVIRVKNSYEQYF
TRBV2	TRBJ2-1	CAIGGPTSYNEQFF
TRBV28	TRBJ1-2	CASSLQARYGYTF
TRBV19	TRBJ1-3	CAGSHREWWRPSGNTIYF
TRBV29-1	TRBJ2-3	CSVEKTRKDTQCF
TRBV24-1	TRBJ2-6	CATSDNRDPPPGANVLTF
TRBV5-1	TRBJ2-6	CATAKGGSGANVLTF
TRBV4-2	TRBJ2-5	CASSQERQQETQYF
TRBV12-5	TRBJ2-5	CASGLGLGSLETQYF
TRBV15	TRBJ1-4	CATSRDGRYNEKLFF
TRBV29-1	TRBJ2-5	CSVGLAGGQETQYF
TRBV7-2	TRBJ2-1	CASSRESWYNNEQFF
TRBV6-2/TRBV6-3	TRBJ1-5	CASRRQIGQGSNQPQHF
TRBV18	TRBJ2-7	CASSPVSYQAVTGGEQYF
TRBV7-2	TRBJ2-1	CASGQIRTSGRSAHNEQFF
TRBV7-9	TRBJ2-4	CASSLTSGRAVNIQYF
TRBV25-1	TRBJ1-2	CTSRLAEAGSNGYTF
TRBV27	TRBJ2-2	CASSGRKSGTGELFF
TRBV30	TRBJ2-7	CAWSVGREYEQYF
TRBV12-3/TRBV12-4	TRBJ1-2	CASRGGQSYGYTF
TRBV6-1	TRBJ1-5	CASRSTSNQPQHF
TRBV12-3/TRBV12-4	TRBJ2-2	CASSLVRGTSGARGGELFF
TRBV30	TRBJ1-3	CARRRGDTIYF
TRBV6-5	TRBJ1-4	CASSYSTAGDIGKLFF
TRBV5-1	TRBJ2-7	CASKVIWGQGINEQYF
TRBV20-1	TRBJ1-1	CSARLGTGNTEAFF
TRBV6-1	TRBJ2-7	CASRKPGQGSYEQYF
TRBV6-5	TRBJ1-1	CASSYSGVAFF
TRBV10-3	TRBJ2-1	CAISDKGRAVENERFF
TRBV19	TRBJ2-1	CASSRTSGRPSSYNEQFF
TRBV10-3	TRBJ1-2	CAISETTWTPAENGYTF
TRBV7-9	TRBJ2-7	CASSPRTYEQYF
TRBV6-5	TRBJ2-5	CASSYSSGRVFEETQYF
TRBV2	TRBJ1-1	CASKLEPGQGVEAFF
TRBV9	TRBJ2-3	CASSPLASTDTQYF
TRBV5-1	TRBJ1-4	CASSGQRGPDGEKLFF
TRBV7-2	TRBJ2-7	CASSLDGGRSYEQYF
TRBV20-1	TRBJ1-6	CSATKEGPSPLHF
TRBV5-1	TRBJ1-1	CASSLQPGNTEAFF
TRBV18	TRBJ2-5	CASSPTGQGWETQYF
TRBV20-1	TRBJ1-5	CSARGQGGQPQHF
TRBV3-1	TRBJ1-4	CASSQRTGSNEKLFF
TRBV10-3	TRBJ2-7	CAISATSGTSYEQYF
TRBV28	TRBJ1-2	CASRRDSAFYGYTF